These 3 T cell receptor beta chains share one sample of origin, sequenced in a study of T-cell memory formation after mild COVID-19. TCRdb itself ran the 5' RACE reads through MiXCR, one entry per CDR3 protein. The sample lists about 180,000 distinct CDR3 sequences, 16% occurring once. Specimen: PBMCs or a T cell subset sorted from them (not recorded which). Source of these receptors: an adult woman who had mild COVID-19 (a few samples of this study predate the infection). Cell type and time point are not known.

V and J are TRBV12-3 or TRBV12-4 and TRBJ1-2; the D gene is possibly TRBD1 (5 bases). V lost 4 bases and J lost 4, with 10 bases in between. The CDR3 is 13 amino acids. This CDR3 is CASSSLGAYGYTF. CDR3 in DNA: TGTGCCAGCAGTTCTTTAGGGGCCTATGGCTACACCTTC.

This clonotype appeared many times. In DNA, the CDR3 is TGTGCCAGCAGCCCCTCCGGGCGAAACACTGAAGCTTTCTTT. Its protein product is CASSPSGRNTEAFF. This rearrangement joins TRBV7-6 to TRBJ1-1; D remains ambiguous. Trimming left V 5 bases short and J 2 bases short, with 12 bases between. The germline V gene has CDR1 SGHVS and CDR2 FNYEAQ. This CDR3 has 14 residues.

The sample holds a few counts of this clonotype. V gene TRBV6-2 or TRBV6-3 combines with J gene TRBJ2-5; D possibly corresponds to TRBD2 (6 bases). Germline V lookup: CDR1 MNHEY, CDR2 SVGEGT. There are 14 residues in the CDR3. Trimming removed 2 bases from V and 5 bases from J, with 12 bases in between. The CDR3 DNA sequence: TGTGCCAGCAGTTACCGGGACTTTAGGGAGACCCAGTACTTC. Translation: CASSYRDFRETQYF.